The 29 T cell receptor beta chains listed next were all sequenced from one sample in a study. MiXCR was run by TCRdb on the 5' RACE reads, yielding one entry per CDR3 protein. The sample yields approximately 41,000 distinct CDR3 sequences, 25% to 30% seen once. The sample taken for sequencing was memory CD4+ T cells sorted from a lymph node. The subset here: memory CD4+ T cells, CD4+CD45RO+CD25-. Receptors originate from a female donor with breast cancer.

Many counts were recorded for this clonotype. The chain uses TRBV27 and TRBJ2-7, with D maybe TRBD1 (5 bases). Germline loops: CDR1 MNHEY, CDR2 SMNVEV (reference sequence). With 5 bases removed from V and 3 bases from J, the gap between germline ends came to 11 bases. The CDR3 length is 13 residues. The CDR3 is CASSLTQGYEQYF. CDR3 coding DNA: TGTGCCAGCAGTCTCACGCAGGGCTACGAGCAGTACTTC.

This chain connects TRBV5-1 to TRBJ1-1; weak D call: TRBD1 (5 bases). The length of the CDR3 is 14 residues. CDR1 SGHRS and CDR2 YFSETQ come from the germline V gene. V was pared by 2 bases and J by 2 bases, with 10 bases between. DNA of the CDR3: TGCGCCAGCAGCTTTGGGGCGGAAAACACTGAAGCTTTCTTT. It encodes CASSFGAENTEAFF.

This clonotype is a singleton in its sample. At one of its ends the junction is not consistent with the germline gene, which may arise from a read error. The V call is TRBV27, the J call TRBJ1-2; TRBD1 matches 11 bases. Germline-derived CDR1 and CDR2 are MNHEY and SMNVEV (reference sequence). The CDR3 consists of 13 residues. Here the CDR3 reads CASPLDRGRGYIF. CDR3 bases: TGTGCCAGCCCCCTGGACAGGGGGCGAGGCTACATCTTC.

This clonotype appeared many times. The chain joins TRBV6-5 to TRBJ2-7; TRBD1 matches at 8 bases. CDR1 MNHEY and CDR2 SVGAGI come from the germline V gene. Trimming cost V 10 bases and J 2 bases; bases outside gene matches: 13. This CDR3 has 15 residues. CDR3 sequence (DNA): TGTGCCACCGTCACTGACAGGGGACGCCCCTACGAGCAGTACTTC. Encoded protein: CATVTDRGRPYEQYF.

This clonotype was observed a few times. The gene calls are TRBV5-1 and TRBJ1-4; the D is unclear. There are 14 residues in the CDR3. CDR1 is SGHRS, CDR2 YFSETQ, per germline. With 4 bases removed from V and 6 bases from J, the gap between germline ends came to 13 bases. CDR3 region: CASSPAWADEKLFF. The CDR3 DNA sequence: TGCGCCAGCAGCCCCGCGTGGGCAGATGAAAAACTGTTTTTT.

This rearrangement joins TRBV28 to TRBJ2-3; D ambiguous. The CDR3 is 13 residues long. The ends were cut back, 0 bases at V and 5 bases at J, with 6 bases in the middle. Germline loops: CDR1 MDHEN, CDR2 SYDVKM. CDR3 nucleotides: TGTGCCAGCAGTTTATGGGGAATAGATACGCAGTATTTT. Its translation is CASSLWGIDTQYF.

Concerning this clonotype: The junction departs from the called germline gene at one end, perhaps through a read error. The rearrangement uses TRBV7-9 and TRBJ2-1; D unclear. The CDR3 has 12 amino acids. CDR1 is SEHNR, CDR2 FQNEAQ, per germline (reference sequence). In nucleotides, the CDR3 is TGTGCCAGCAGCTTAGGACTTATTGAGCAGTCCTTC. This gives the protein CASSLGLIEQSF.

This clonotype appeared many times. The chain combines TRBV27 with TRBJ2-7; D gene unclear. V lost 3 bases and J 0 bases, leaving 6 bases between the germline ends. CDR1 is MNHEY and CDR2 is SMNVEV in the germline V gene (reference sequence). This CDR3 is 13 amino acids long. The CDR3 sequence: CASSFRSSYEQYF. CDR3 in DNA: TGTGCCAGCAGTTTTAGGTCCTCCTACGAGCAGTACTTC.

This clonotype appeared a single time. The chain links TRBV6-2 or TRBV6-3 to TRBJ2-1, with 7 positions matching TRBD1. The length of the CDR3 is 16 residues. V gave up 5 bases and J gave up 6 bases; unmatched junction bases: 13. The germline V gene encodes CDR1 MNHEY and CDR2 SVGEGT. CDR3 in DNA: TGTGCCAGCAGTCCCTGGAAGGGGGCAGGACGCAATGAGCAGTTCTTC. Amino acids: CASSPWKGAGRNEQFF.

This clonotype is labeled as medium-sized. The chain couples TRBV20-1 to TRBJ2-1; 10 positions agree with TRBD2. Trimming removed 3 bases from V and 3 bases from J; junction bases left unmatched: 8. The CDR3 length is 16 residues. Germline-derived CDR1 and CDR2 are DFQATT and SNEGSKA (reference sequence). The CDR3 sequence: CSARVLAGTLYNEQFF. The CDR3 bases are TGCAGTGCTAGGGTACTAGCGGGGACCCTCTACAATGAGCAGTTCTTC.

The gene calls are TRBV5-4 and TRBJ2-2, with a weak D call TRBD1 (6 bases). The CDR3 covers 16 residues. The V end lost 4 bases, the J end lost 5 bases, and 18 bases lay between the germline ends. The germline V gene encodes CDR1 SGHNT and CDR2 YYREEE (reference sequence). The CDR3 coding sequence is TGTGCCAGCAGCCCGCAACAGGGAGATGGAACCGGGGAGCTGTTTTTT. It yields the protein CASSPQQGDGTGELFF. Filled out from reference TRBV5-4 and TRBJ2-2, the complete variable domain reads ETGVTQSPTHLIKTRGQQVTLRCSSQSGHNTVSWYQQALGQGPQFIFQYYREEENGRGNFPPRFSGLQFPNYSSELNVNALELDDSALYLCASSPQQGDGTGELFFGEGSRLTVL.

This clonotype was picked up a small number of times. This chain joins TRBV7-2 and TRBJ2-3, with D uncertain. V was pared by 5 bases and J by 2 bases, with 11 bases between. Looked up from germline, CDR1 is SGHTA and CDR2 is FQGNSA. CDR3 length equals 14 residues. The CDR3 is CASSAHADTDTQYF. CDR3 nucleotides: TGTGCCAGCAGCGCACACGCGGACACAGATACGCAGTATTTT.

This clonotype was detected many times. The V call is TRBV29-1, the J call TRBJ2-1, with D tentatively TRBD1 (5 bases). This CDR3 has 14 residues. Germline CDR1 and CDR2: SQVTM and ANQGSEA. Between the trimmed V and J ends, which lost 3 bases and 4 bases, there was a span of 13 bases. In DNA, the CDR3 is TGCAGCGTTGACGGGCAGGGTACGTACAATGAGCAGTTCTTC. Translating gives CSVDGQGTYNEQFF.

The V and J genes are TRBV5-6 and TRBJ2-2; D might be TRBD2 (5 bases). Germline V gene sequence: CDR1 SGHDT, CDR2 YYEEEE. This CDR3 is built from 15 residues. Trimming pared 3 bases from V and 3 bases from J, leaving 12 bases between. CDR3 residues: CASSYSVRDTGELFF. The CDR3 DNA reads as TGTGCCAGCAGCTATAGCGTACGGGACACCGGGGAGCTGTTTTTT.

V usage is TRBV9 and J usage is TRBJ2-7; D uncertain. Germline V gene sequence: CDR1 SGDLS, CDR2 YYNGEE. Between the trimmed V and J ends, which lost 2 bases and 0 bases, there was a span of 9 bases. This CDR3 has 14 amino acids. Written as DNA, the CDR3 is TGTGCCAGCAGCGTTTCCCCGGGCTCCTACGAGCAGTACTTC. Translation gives CASSVSPGSYEQYF.

This clonotype occurred a few times. V is TRBV28 and J is TRBJ2-7; 16 bases fit TRBD2. This CDR3 has 17 amino acids. The ends lost 5 bases at V and 3 bases at J; junction bases unmatched: 7. CDR1 and CDR2 (germline): MDHEN, SYDVKM. CDR3 DNA: TGTGCCAGCAGTACGGGACTAGCGGGAGGGAGATACTACGAGCAGTACTTC. As protein: CASSTGLAGGRYYEQYF.

The rearrangement joins TRBV10-3 to TRBJ1-1, with 8 bases matching TRBD1. Germline V lookup: CDR1 ENHRY, CDR2 SYGVKD. J lost 3 bases, V lost 2 bases, and 8 bases had no gene match. The CDR3 length is 16 residues. The CDR3 spells CAISETSRDRHTEAFF. In DNA form, the CDR3 reads TGTGCCATCAGTGAGACTTCTCGGGACAGGCACACTGAAGCTTTCTTT.

This rearrangement joins TRBV19 to TRBJ1-1; D is undetermined. Germline V gene sequence: CDR1 LNHDA, CDR2 SQIVND (reference sequence). The germline V and J ends were trimmed by 5 bases and 2 bases, with 9 bases remaining between them. There are 13 residues in the CDR3. The DNA for the CDR3 is TGTGCCAGTAGTGCCGGATTAAACACTGAAGCTTTCTTT. Translated, it gives CASSAGLNTEAFF.

The V gene is TRBV12-3 or TRBV12-4, the J gene TRBJ2-3; 9 positions match TRBD1. V shed 4 bases and J 5 bases; nucleotides not matched to a gene: 7. This CDR3 region has 15 residues. CDR3 region: CASSSTGGEGDTQYF. The DNA of the CDR3 is TGTGCCAGCAGTTCCACAGGGGGCGAGGGAGATACGCAGTATTTT.

The rearrangement uses TRBV4-1 and TRBJ2-1; 12 bases agree with TRBD2. Unmatched junction bases numbered 4, after V lost 6 bases and J lost 4 bases. Germline V CDR1 and CDR2: MGHRA, YSYEKL. The CDR3 sequence is 15 residues long. Here the CDR3 reads CASRRTSGIYNEQFF. CDR3 in DNA: TGCGCCAGCAGACGGACTAGCGGGATTTACAATGAGCAGTTCTTC.

This chain joins TRBV4-3 and TRBJ2-7; D might be TRBD2 (6 bases). V lost 4 bases and J lost 3, with 19 bases in between. The CDR3 loop spans 16 amino acids. Germline loops: CDR1 LGHNA, CDR2 YSLEER. CDR3 nucleotide sequence: TGCGCCAGCAGCCGCCGGAGGGTAGCGGACCGCTACGAGCAGTACTTC. It is translated as CASSRRRVADRYEQYF.

The V gene is TRBV27, the J gene TRBJ2-6; D is tentatively TRBD1 or TRBD2 (5 bases each). V lost 5 bases and J 4 bases, leaving 6 bases between the germline ends. CDR1 is MNHEY, CDR2 SMNVEV, per germline (reference sequence). The CDR3 has 13 amino acids. The DNA for the CDR3 is TGTGCCAGCAGTGAGGGGGGGGCCAACGTCCTGACTTTC. This translates into CASSEGGANVLTF.

This clonotype occurred many times. The rearrangement uses TRBV13 and TRBJ2-7; maybe TRBD1 (5 bases). The CDR3 is made up of 11 amino acids. Germline CDR1 reads PRHDT; CDR2 reads FYEKMQ (reference sequence). Trimming took 5 bases from V and 3 from J, leaving 5 bases between them. DNA for the CDR3: TGTGCCAGCAGCGACAGCTACGAGCAGTACTTC. The encoded protein is CASSDSYEQYF.

The V call is TRBV7-3, the J call TRBJ2-2, with a weak D call TRBD2 (5 bases). The germline V gene encodes CDR1 SGHTA and CDR2 FQGTGA. The CDR3 spans 15 residues. V was shortened by 4 bases and J by 1 base, with 10 bases between the two germline ends. CDR3 DNA: TGTGCCAGCAGCTCTCAGGCGGGGAACACCGGGGAGCTGTTTTTT. Protein sequence: CASSSQAGNTGELFF.

The J gene is TRBJ1-4, the V gene TRBV25-1; D unclear. The germline CDR1 and CDR2 sequences are MGHDK and SYGVNS. V was cut by 2 bases and J by 7 bases, with 20 bases left in between. The CDR3 runs 17 residues. Written as DNA, the CDR3 is TGTGCCAGCAGTGAACCCTCCCTTGCCCGGGTGACTGAAAAACTGTTTTTT. Translated: CASSEPSLARVTEKLFF.

The J gene is TRBJ2-7, the V gene TRBV28, with D possibly being TRBD2 (5 bases). V lost 5 bases to trimming and J lost 0 bases, with 8 bases between them. CDR3 length: 13 residues. Germline V CDR1 and CDR2: MDHEN, SYDVKM. CDR3 protein: CASSKGSSYEQYF. CDR3 nucleotides: TGTGCCAGCAGTAAAGGGAGCTCCTACGAGCAGTACTTC.

The CDR3 loop is CASRGQEFTEAFF. The CDR3 DNA reads TGTGCCAGCAGGGGACAGGAATTCACTGAAGCTTTCTTT. The chain is built from TRBV6-5 and TRBJ1-1; 8 nucleotides agree with TRBD1. The CDR3 runs to 13 residues. Germline CDR1 and CDR2: MNHEY and SVGAGI. Trimming took 6 bases from V and 4 from J; bases not matched to a gene: 4.

The chain recombines TRBV9 with TRBJ1-6; TRBD1 aligns across 9 bases. The ends lost 3 bases at V and 7 bases at J; junction bases unmatched: 5. The CDR3 sequence is 15 residues long. Germline CDR1 reads SGDLS; CDR2 reads YYNGEE. The CDR3 loop reads CASSDRDRENSPLHF. The DNA of the CDR3 is TGTGCCAGCAGCGACCGGGACAGGGAAAATTCACCCCTCCACTTT.

This chain joins TRBV7-2 and TRBJ2-5; D gene uncertain. The CDR3 is 13 amino acids. With 5 bases removed from V and 5 bases from J, the gap between germline ends came to 12 bases. Germline V gene data show CDR1 as SGHTA and CDR2 as FQGNSA. In DNA, the CDR3 is TGTGCCAGCAGCATGTCTAGTCTTGAGACCCAGTACTTC. Residues: CASSMSSLETQYF. The variable domain in full, completed from reference TRBV7-2 and TRBJ2-5, reads GAGVSQSPSNKVTEKGKDVELRCDPISGHTALYWYRQSLGQGLEFLIYFQGNSAPDKSGLPSDRFSAERTGGSVSTLTIQRTQQEDSAVYLCASSMSSLETQYFGPGTRLLVL.